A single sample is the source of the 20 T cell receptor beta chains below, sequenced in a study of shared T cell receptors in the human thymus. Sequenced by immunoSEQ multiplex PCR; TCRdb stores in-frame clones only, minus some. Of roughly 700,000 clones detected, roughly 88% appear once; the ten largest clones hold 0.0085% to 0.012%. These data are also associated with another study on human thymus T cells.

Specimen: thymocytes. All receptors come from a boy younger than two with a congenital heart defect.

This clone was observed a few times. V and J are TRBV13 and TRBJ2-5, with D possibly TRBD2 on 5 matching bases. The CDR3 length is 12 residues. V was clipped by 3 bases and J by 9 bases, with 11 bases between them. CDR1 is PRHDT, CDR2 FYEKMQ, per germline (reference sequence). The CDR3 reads CASSLDSGAQYF. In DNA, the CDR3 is TGTGCCAGCAGCTTGGACTCTGGGGCCCAGTACTTC.

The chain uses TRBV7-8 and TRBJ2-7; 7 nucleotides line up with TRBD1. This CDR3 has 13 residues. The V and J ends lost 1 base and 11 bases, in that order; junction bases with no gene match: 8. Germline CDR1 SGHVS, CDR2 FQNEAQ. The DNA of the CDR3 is TGTGCCAGCAGCTTAGGGTCAAGACAGGGAAAGTACTTC. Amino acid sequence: CASSLGSRQGKYF.

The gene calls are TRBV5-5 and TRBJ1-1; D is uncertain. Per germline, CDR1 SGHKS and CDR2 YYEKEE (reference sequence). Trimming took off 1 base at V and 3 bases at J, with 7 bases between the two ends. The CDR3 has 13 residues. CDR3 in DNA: TGTGCCAGCAGCTTGAGGAGGGACACTGAAGCTTTCTTT. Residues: CASSLRRDTEAFF.

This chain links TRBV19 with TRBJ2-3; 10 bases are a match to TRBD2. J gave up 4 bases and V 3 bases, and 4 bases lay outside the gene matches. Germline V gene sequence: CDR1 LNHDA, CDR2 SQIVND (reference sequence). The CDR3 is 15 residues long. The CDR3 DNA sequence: TGTGCCAGTAGTATGTCTAGCGGGAGACCAGATACGCAGTATTTT. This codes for CASSMSSGRPDTQYF.

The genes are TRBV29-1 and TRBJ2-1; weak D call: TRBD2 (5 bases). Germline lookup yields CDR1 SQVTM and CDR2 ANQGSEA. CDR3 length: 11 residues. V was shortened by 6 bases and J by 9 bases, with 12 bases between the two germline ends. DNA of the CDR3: TGCAGCGTGGTGTTAGAGGGTGAGCAGTTCTTC. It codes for CSVVLEGEQFF.

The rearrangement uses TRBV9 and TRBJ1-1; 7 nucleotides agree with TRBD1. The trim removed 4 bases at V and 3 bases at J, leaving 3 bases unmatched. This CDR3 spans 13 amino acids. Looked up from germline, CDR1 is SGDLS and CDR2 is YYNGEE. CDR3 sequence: CASSSGQYTEAFF. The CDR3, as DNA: TGTGCCAGCAGCTCGGGACAGTACACTGAAGCTTTCTTT.

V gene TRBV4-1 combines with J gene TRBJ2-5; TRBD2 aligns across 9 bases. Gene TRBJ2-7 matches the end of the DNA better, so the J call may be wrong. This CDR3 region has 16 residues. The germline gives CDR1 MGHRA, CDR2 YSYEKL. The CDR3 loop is CASSPNSGRTYYEQYF. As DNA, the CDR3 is TGCGCCAGCAGCCCAAACAGCGGGAGGACGTACTACGAGCAGTACTTC.

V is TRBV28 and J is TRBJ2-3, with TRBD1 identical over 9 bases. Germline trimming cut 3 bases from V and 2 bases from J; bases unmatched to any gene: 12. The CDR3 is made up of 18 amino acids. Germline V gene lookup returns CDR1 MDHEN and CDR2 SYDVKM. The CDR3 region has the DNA TGTGCCAGCAGTTTCTGGGGGGGGACAGGGAGCGCCACAGATACGCAGTATTTT. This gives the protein CASSFWGGTGSATDTQYF. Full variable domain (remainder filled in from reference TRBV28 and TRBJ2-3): DVKVTQSSRYLVKRTGEKVFLECVQDMDHENMFWYRQDPGLGLRLIYFSYDVKMKEKGDIPEGYSVSREKKERFSLILESASTNQTSMYLCASSFWGGTGSATDTQYFGPGTRLTVL.

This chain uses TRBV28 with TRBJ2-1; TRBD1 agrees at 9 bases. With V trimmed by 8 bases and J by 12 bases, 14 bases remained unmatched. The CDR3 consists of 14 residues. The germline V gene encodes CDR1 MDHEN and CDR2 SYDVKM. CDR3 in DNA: TGTGCCAGCGTCCCCGACAGGGGGAAGGATTCGCAGTTCTTC. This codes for CASVPDRGKDSQFF.

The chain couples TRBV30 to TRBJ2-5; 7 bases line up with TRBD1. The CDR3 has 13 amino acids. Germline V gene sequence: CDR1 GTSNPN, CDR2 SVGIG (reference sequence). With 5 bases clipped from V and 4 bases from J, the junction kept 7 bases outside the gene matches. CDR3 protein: CAWGQGVGETQYF. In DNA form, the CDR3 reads TGTGCCTGGGGGCAGGGGGTCGGAGAGACCCAGTACTTC.

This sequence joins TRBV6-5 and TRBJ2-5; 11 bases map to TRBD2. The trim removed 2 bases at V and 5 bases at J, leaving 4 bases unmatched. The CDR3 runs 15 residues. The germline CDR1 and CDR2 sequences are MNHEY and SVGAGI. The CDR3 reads CASSYGVAGGETQYF. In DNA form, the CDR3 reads TGTGCCAGCAGTTACGGGGTAGCGGGAGGGGAGACCCAGTACTTC.

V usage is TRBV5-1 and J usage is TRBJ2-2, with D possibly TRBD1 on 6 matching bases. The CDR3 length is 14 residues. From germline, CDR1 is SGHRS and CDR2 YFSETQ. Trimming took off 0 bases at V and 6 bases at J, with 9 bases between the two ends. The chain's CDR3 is CASSLGTAAGELFF. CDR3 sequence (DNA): TGCGCCAGCAGCTTGGGGACAGCCGCCGGGGAGCTGTTTTTT.

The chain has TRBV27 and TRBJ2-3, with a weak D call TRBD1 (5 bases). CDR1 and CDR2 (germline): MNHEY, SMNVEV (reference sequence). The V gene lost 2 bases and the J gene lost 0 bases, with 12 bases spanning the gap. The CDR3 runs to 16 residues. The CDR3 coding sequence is TGTGCCAGCAGTTTAGACAGCCAAACTAGCACAGATACGCAGTATTTT. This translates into CASSLDSQTSTDTQYF.

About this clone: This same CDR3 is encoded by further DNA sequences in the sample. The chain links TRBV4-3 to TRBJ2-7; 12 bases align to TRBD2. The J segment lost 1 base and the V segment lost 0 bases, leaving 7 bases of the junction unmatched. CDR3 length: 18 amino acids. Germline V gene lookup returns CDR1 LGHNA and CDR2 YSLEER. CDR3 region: CASSQEATSGRPSYEQYF. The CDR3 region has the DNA TGCGCCAGCAGCCAAGAAGCTACTAGCGGGAGGCCGTCCTACGAGCAGTACTTC.

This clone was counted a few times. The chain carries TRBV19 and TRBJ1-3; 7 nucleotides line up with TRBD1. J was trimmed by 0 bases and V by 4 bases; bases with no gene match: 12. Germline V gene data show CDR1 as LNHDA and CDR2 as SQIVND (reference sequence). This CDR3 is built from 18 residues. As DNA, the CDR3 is TGTGCCAGTAGTAGGCAGTACAGGGGCCTTCGCTCTGGAAACACCATATATTTT. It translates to CASSRQYRGLRSGNTIYF.

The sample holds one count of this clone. This chain's CDR3 is CASRVTGLNQPQHF. CDR3 nucleotides: TGTGCCAGCAGGGTGACAGGTCTCAATCAGCCCCAGCATTTT. V gene TRBV27 combines with J gene TRBJ1-5, with D possibly being TRBD1 (6 bases). CDR1 and CDR2 (germline): MNHEY, SMNVEV (reference sequence). This CDR3 is 14 amino acids long. The V and J ends lost 6 bases and 3 bases respectively, with 12 bases between them.

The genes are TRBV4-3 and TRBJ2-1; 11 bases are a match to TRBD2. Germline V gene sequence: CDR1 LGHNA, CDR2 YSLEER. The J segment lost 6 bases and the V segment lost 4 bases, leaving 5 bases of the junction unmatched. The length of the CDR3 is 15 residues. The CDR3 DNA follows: TGCGCCAGCAGCCCCACTAGCGGGAGAGTCAATGAGCAGTTCTTC. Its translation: CASSPTSGRVNEQFF.

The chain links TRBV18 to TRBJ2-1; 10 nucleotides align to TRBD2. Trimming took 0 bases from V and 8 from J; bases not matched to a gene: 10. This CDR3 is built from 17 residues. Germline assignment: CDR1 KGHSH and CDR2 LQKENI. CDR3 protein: CASSPPLAGVNWHEQFF. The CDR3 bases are TGTGCCAGCTCACCACCGCTAGCGGGAGTTAATTGGCATGAGCAGTTCTTC.

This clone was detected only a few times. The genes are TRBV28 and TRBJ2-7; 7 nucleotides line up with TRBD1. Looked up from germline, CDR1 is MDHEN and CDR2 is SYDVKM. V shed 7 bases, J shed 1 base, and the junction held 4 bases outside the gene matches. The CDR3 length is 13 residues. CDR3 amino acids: CASTRDRSYEQYF. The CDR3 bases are TGTGCCAGCACCCGGGACAGATCCTACGAGCAGTACTTC.

The CDR3 sequence is CAWSVNGTRDSYEQYF. In DNA form, the CDR3 reads TGTGCCTGGAGTGTGAATGGGACTAGGGACTCCTACGAGCAGTACTTC. The V call is TRBV30, the J call TRBJ2-7; 8 positions match TRBD2. Trimming took 0 bases from V and 0 from J; bases not matched to a gene: 7. Per the germline V gene, CDR1 is GTSNPN and CDR2 is SVGIG (reference sequence). The CDR3 length is 16 residues.